Listed below are T cell receptor beta chains from one sample, sequenced in a study of cytomegalovirus exposure and HLA in healthy donors. TCRdb's table, derived via immunoSEQ multiplex PCR, lists solely in-frame clones and lacks some. Of approximately 200,000 clones listed, over 65% are singletons. Sequencing was performed on PBMCs. These receptors were taken from a man aged 18 to 29 in good health and CMV-seropositive. Each CDR3 is given with its conserved first and last residue. Fields, in order: J gene, V gene, clone size, D gene, CDR3 DNA, CDR3 protein. A D gene is named only where the DNA matches it firmly. For some rows the clone size is stated as once, few or many, or as a class when expanded; others skip it.

TRBJ2-2 | TRBV5-4 | - | - | TGTGCCAGCAGCTCCAAGCGGAACACCGGGGAGCTGTTTTTT | CASSSKRNTGELFF
TRBJ2-7 | TRBV25-1 | - | TRBD1 | TGTGCCAGCAGTGAATCCGGGACAGGGGGCCAAAGGCGCTACGAGCAGTACTTC | CASSESGTGGQRRYEQYF
TRBJ2-1 | TRBV5-1 | once | TRBD2 | TGCGCCAGCAGCCTTTCGGGAGGGCCAGGCTCCTACAATGAGCAGTTCTTC | CASSLSGGPGSYNEQFF
TRBJ2-1 | TRBV18 | - | TRBD2 | TGTGCCAGCTCACAGACTAGCGGGAGTCTGGGCAAGGTGCAGTTCTTC | CASSQTSGSLGKVQFF
TRBJ2-7 | TRBV7-9 | - | - | TGTGCCAGCCCGGGGGAGGAGGGGCGCCCCTACGAGCAGTACTTC | CASPGEEGRPYEQYF
TRBJ1-2 | TRBV7-6 | few | - | TGTGCCAGCAGCTTACATCTTCGACAGCCATATGGCTACACCTTC | CASSLHLRQPYGYTF
TRBJ2-7 | TRBV30 | - | TRBD1 | TGTGCCTGGGGGGGAACAGGGGGCAGGGAGCAGTACTTC | CAWGGTGGREQYF
TRBJ2-7 | TRBV11-1 | - | TRBD2 | TGTGCCAGCAGCTTAGGAAGTAGCGGGTCCTACGAGCAGTACTTC | CASSLGSSGSYEQYF
TRBJ1-1 | TRBV4-3 | once | - | TGCGCCAGCAGCTGGACCCGGGGGGCTGAAGCTTTCTTT | CASSWTRGAEAFF
TRBJ1-1 | TRBV27 | once | TRBD1 | TGTGCCAGCAGTTGGGGGGGGACAGGGACTTTAACTTTCTTT | CASSWGGTGTLTFF
TRBJ2-7 | TRBV7-2 | - | TRBD2 | TGTGCCAGCAGCTTAGCTGCTAGCGGTTGGGGGTCCTACGAGCAGTACTTC | CASSLAASGWGSYEQYF
TRBJ2-3 | TRBV5-6 | - | TRBD2 | TGTGCCAGCAGCTTGTTAACTAGCGGGGGGGACACAGATACGCAGTATTTT | CASSLLTSGGDTDTQYF
TRBJ1-4 | TRBV27 | - | - | TGTGCCAGCAGTTTCCTCGGACGGGGAAATGAAAAACTGTTTTTT | CASSFLGRGNEKLFF
TRBJ1-5 | TRBV2 | few | - | TGTGCCAGCAGTGGTGGCGGTGGCAATCAGCCCCAGCATTTT | CASSGGGGNQPQHF
TRBJ1-4 | TRBV19 | - | - | TGTGCCAGTAGCGCAGAACTGGAGGCAACTAATGAAAAACTGTTTTTT | CASSAELEATNEKLFF
TRBJ2-3 | TRBV6-5 | - | TRBD2 | TGTGCCAGCAGTTACCGAGCGGGAGGGACCAGGGATACGCAGTATTTT | CASSYRAGGTRDTQYF
TRBJ1-3 | TRBV6-1 | few | - | TGTGCCAGCAGCGCCAGGGTAACGGGAAACACCATATATTTT | CASSARVTGNTIYF
TRBJ2-2 | TRBV5-6 | - | TRBD2 | TGTGCCAGCCACAGCGGGAGGGAAGGAACCGGGGAGCTGTTTTTT | CASHSGREGTGELFF
TRBJ2-7 | TRBV5-6 | once | TRBD1 | TGTGCCAGCAAGGGACAGGGCCTAGCGGTTTACGAGCAGTACTTC | CASKGQGLAVYEQYF
TRBJ2-7 | TRBV6-5 | - | TRBD1 | TGTGCCAGCAGTAAACAGGGGGCGCCCGACGAGCAGTACTTC | CASSKQGAPDEQYF
TRBJ2-7 | TRBV5-4 | - | TRBD1 | TGTGCCAGCAGCACCCGGACAGGGGAGGCGACCTACGAGCAGTACTTC | CASSTRTGEATYEQYF